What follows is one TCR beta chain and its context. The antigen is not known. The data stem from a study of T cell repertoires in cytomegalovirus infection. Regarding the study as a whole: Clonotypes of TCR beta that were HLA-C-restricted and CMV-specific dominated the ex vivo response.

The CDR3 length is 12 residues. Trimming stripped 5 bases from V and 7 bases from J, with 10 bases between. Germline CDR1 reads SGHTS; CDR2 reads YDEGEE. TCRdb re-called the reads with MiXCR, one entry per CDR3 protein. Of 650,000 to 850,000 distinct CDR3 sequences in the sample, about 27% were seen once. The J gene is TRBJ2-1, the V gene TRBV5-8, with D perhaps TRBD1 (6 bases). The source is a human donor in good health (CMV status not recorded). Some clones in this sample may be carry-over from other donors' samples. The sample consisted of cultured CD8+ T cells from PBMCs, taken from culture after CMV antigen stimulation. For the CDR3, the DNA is TGTGCCAGCAGAAAGGACAGAAATGAGCAGTTCTTC. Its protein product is CASRKDRNEQFF.